A single sample gave rise to the 19 T cell receptor beta chains below, sequenced in a study of blood T cell repertoires in COVID-19. Repertoires were generated with immunoSEQ multiplex PCR, while TCRdb's copy carries only in-frame clones and drops some. The data hold about 160,000 clones, with about 93% observed a single time. What was sequenced was peripheral blood. The receptors shown here come from a woman aged 45-60 years with acute or convalescent COVID-19.

This clone was counted once. CDR3 bases: TGCGCCAGCAGCCAAGAGGAGACTAGCGGGGGGGAGGAGTTCTTC. Translated: CASSQEETSGGEEFF. The V call is TRBV4-1, the J call TRBJ2-1; 14 bases align to TRBD2. In germline, CDR1 is MGHRA, CDR2 YSYEKL. This CDR3 has 15 amino acids. J was trimmed by 14 bases and V by 0 bases; bases with no gene match: 6.

V gene TRBV7-2 combines with J gene TRBJ2-7, with D possibly matching TRBD1 (5 bases). Trimming removed 3 bases at V and 6 bases at J, with 15 bases between. Germline values: CDR1 SGHTA, CDR2 FQGNSA. This CDR3 has 14 amino acids. The CDR3 spells CASSFYMTVFEQYF. Here the CDR3 DNA reads TGTGCCAGCAGCTTCTATATGACAGTCTTCGAGCAGTACTTC. The variable domain in full, with the rest retrieved from reference TRBV7-2 and TRBJ2-7, is GAGVSQSPSNKVTEKGKDVELRCDPISGHTALYWYRQSLGQGLEFLIYFQGNSAPDKSGLPSDRFSAERTGGSVSTLTIQRTQQEDSAVYLCASSFYMTVFEQYFGPGTRLTVT.

The V call is TRBV24-1, the J call TRBJ1-5; D remains ambiguous. Germline V lookup: CDR1 KGHDR, CDR2 SFDVKD. Deletions cut 3 bases from V and 4 bases from J, with 6 bases between. The length of the CDR3 is 13 residues. The CDR3 bases are TGTGCCACCAGTGATGGCAGGAATCAGCCCCAGCATTTT. Its protein is CATSDGRNQPQHF.

The J gene is TRBJ1-1, the V gene TRBV25-1; 11 nucleotides match TRBD1. The length of the CDR3 is 14 residues. Per germline, CDR1 MGHDK and CDR2 SYGVNS. The CDR3 DNA reads as TGTGCTACCCGGGACAGGGGGTTTGGCACTGAAGCTTTCTTT. It codes for CATRDRGFGTEAFF. The entire variable domain, with the rest obtained from reference TRBV25-1 and TRBJ1-1, is as follows: EADIYQTPRYLVIGTGKKITLECSQTMGHDKMYWYQQDPGMELHLIHYSYGVNSTEKGDLSSESTVSRIRTEHFPLTLESARPSHTSQYLCATRDRGFGTEAFFGQGTRLTVV.

The chain combines TRBV10-3 with TRBJ2-3, with D possibly being TRBD1 (7 bases). There are 14 residues in the CDR3. Deletions cut 11 bases from V and 4 bases from J, with 19 bases between. Germline-derived CDR1 and CDR2 are ENHRY and SYGVKD. The CDR3 spells CAGRGGGGADTQYF. CDR3 coding DNA: TGTGCCGGACGCGGAGGGGGCGGAGCAGATACGCAGTATTTT.

CDR3 protein: CASSPTYFLEDNSPLHF. DNA for the CDR3: TGTGCCAGCAGTCCAACTTACTTCCTAGAGGATAATTCACCCCTCCACTTT. This chain uses TRBV28 with TRBJ1-6; no clear D. From germline, CDR1 is MDHEN and CDR2 SYDVKM. This CDR3 region has 17 residues. With 5 bases removed from V and 5 bases from J, the gap between germline ends came to 19 bases.

The rearrangement uses TRBV7-3 and TRBJ2-2; D might be TRBD1 (5 bases). CDR1 is SGHTA, CDR2 FQGTGA, per germline. Trimming removed 4 bases at V and 6 bases at J, with 6 bases between. CDR3 length: 12 amino acids. CDR3 loop: CASSYRSGELFF. As DNA, the CDR3 is TGTGCCAGCAGCTACAGGTCCGGGGAGCTGTTTTTT.

This chain links TRBV5-5 with TRBJ1-2, with no clear D. Germline V gene data show CDR1 as SGHKS and CDR2 as YYEKEE (reference sequence). V was pared by 4 bases and J by 6 bases, with 10 bases between. CDR3 size: 12 residues. The CDR3 region is CASSRTADGYTF. In nucleotides, the CDR3 is TGTGCCAGCAGCAGAACAGCTGATGGCTACACCTTC.

This chain uses TRBV19 with TRBJ1-2; TRBD1 is a possible D gene (5 bases). V lost 10 bases and J lost 6, with 15 bases in between. The CDR3 is 12 residues long. CDR1 LNHDA and CDR2 SQIVND come from the germline V gene (reference sequence). CDR3 amino acids: CATSIGANGYTF. In nucleotides, the CDR3 is TGTGCCACCTCAATAGGGGCGAATGGCTACACCTTC.

The J gene is TRBJ1-2, the V gene TRBV30; the match to TRBD1 covers 7 bases. The CDR3 loop spans 13 amino acids. Germline loops: CDR1 GTSNPN, CDR2 SVGIG (reference sequence). V lost 5 bases, J lost 5 bases, and 8 bases stayed unmatched. In DNA, the CDR3 is TGTGCCTGGGCCGAACAGGGGACGTATGGCTACACCTTC. Its translation is CAWAEQGTYGYTF.

This chain connects TRBV4-1 to TRBJ2-3; 11 bases fit TRBD2. Germline-derived CDR1 and CDR2 are MGHRA and YSYEKL. J was trimmed by 2 bases and V by 3 bases; bases with no gene match: 7. CDR3 length equals 17 residues. CDR3 protein: CASSHPTSGSPTDTQYF. The CDR3 region has the DNA TGCGCCAGCAGCCACCCCACTAGCGGGAGTCCCACAGATACGCAGTATTTT.

CDR3 loop: CASSVLNQPQHF. DNA for the CDR3: TGTGCCAGCAGTGTCCTCAATCAGCCCCAGCATTTT. The chain uses TRBV2 and TRBJ1-5; D is unresolved. Trimming removed 4 bases at V and 3 bases at J, with 4 bases between. CDR3 length: 12 amino acids. Germline V gene lookup returns CDR1 SNHLY and CDR2 FYNNEI.

J is TRBJ1-1 and V is TRBV10-3; D might be TRBD1 (6 bases). Trimming removed 10 bases at V and 1 base at J, with 13 bases between. CDR1 is ENHRY, CDR2 SYGVKD, per germline. The CDR3 runs 13 residues. DNA for the CDR3: TGTGCCAAACCGGGACAACAGAACACTGAAGCTTTCTTT. This sequence encodes CAKPGQQNTEAFF.

The chain combines TRBV7-9 with TRBJ1-2, with D maybe TRBD1 (5 bases). This CDR3 has 14 amino acids. The V gene lost 5 bases and the J gene lost 6 bases, with 16 bases spanning the gap. Looked up from germline, CDR1 is SEHNR and CDR2 is FQNEAQ (reference sequence). The CDR3 region has the DNA TGTGCCAGCAGCCTCGTTGCAGGGTGGGATGGCTACACCTTC. Amino acids: CASSLVAGWDGYTF.

The rearrangement links TRBV25-1 to TRBJ1-6; tentative D call: TRBD1 (6 bases). This CDR3 is 18 amino acids long. Per germline, CDR1 MGHDK and CDR2 SYGVNS. Trimming shortened V by 7 bases and J by 9 bases, and 28 bases separated the two germline ends. The CDR3 loop reads CASNDPLQGNSSTSPLHF. DNA of the CDR3: TGTGCCAGCAATGACCCCCTACAGGGAAACTCTTCAACTTCACCCCTCCACTTT.

The rearrangement joins TRBV9 to TRBJ1-4; 8 nucleotides agree with TRBD1. This CDR3 has 15 residues. The V and J ends lost 1 base and 7 bases, in that order; junction bases with no gene match: 6. The V gene's germline CDR1 is SGDLS and CDR2 YYNGEE. The CDR3, as DNA: TGTGCCAGCAGCGTACAGGGGGCTCAGGGTGAAAAACTGTTTTTT. Translated: CASSVQGAQGEKLFF.

The chain carries TRBV29-1 and TRBJ1-2, with TRBD1 as a possible D gene (6 bases). The V gene's germline CDR1 is SQVTM and CDR2 ANQGSEA. The CDR3 spans 13 residues. V lost 1 base to trimming and J lost 8 bases, with 14 bases between them. CDR3 nucleotides: TGCAGCGTTGAAGTTCTGGGGGCGCGGGGCTACACCTTC. Amino acids: CSVEVLGARGYTF.

This clone was recorded a few times. This sequence joins TRBV7-9 and TRBJ1-1; TRBD1 matches at 7 bases. V dropped 4 bases and J dropped 3; count of bases not matched to a gene: 8. From germline, CDR1 is SEHNR and CDR2 FQNEAQ (reference sequence). The CDR3 spans 15 residues. DNA for the CDR3: TGTGCCAGCAGCTCTTACGGGACAGAGGACACTGAAGCTTTCTTT. This gives the protein CASSSYGTEDTEAFF.

The rearrangement links TRBV9 to TRBJ1-2, with D maybe TRBD1 (6 bases). The CDR3 runs 15 residues. Germline assignment: CDR1 SGDLS and CDR2 YYNGEE. V shed 0 bases and J shed 8 bases, with 17 bases lying between them. CDR3 coding DNA: TGTGCCAGCAGCGTAGAAGGGGGGGCGCGGATAGGCTACACCTTC. It yields the protein CASSVEGGARIGYTF.